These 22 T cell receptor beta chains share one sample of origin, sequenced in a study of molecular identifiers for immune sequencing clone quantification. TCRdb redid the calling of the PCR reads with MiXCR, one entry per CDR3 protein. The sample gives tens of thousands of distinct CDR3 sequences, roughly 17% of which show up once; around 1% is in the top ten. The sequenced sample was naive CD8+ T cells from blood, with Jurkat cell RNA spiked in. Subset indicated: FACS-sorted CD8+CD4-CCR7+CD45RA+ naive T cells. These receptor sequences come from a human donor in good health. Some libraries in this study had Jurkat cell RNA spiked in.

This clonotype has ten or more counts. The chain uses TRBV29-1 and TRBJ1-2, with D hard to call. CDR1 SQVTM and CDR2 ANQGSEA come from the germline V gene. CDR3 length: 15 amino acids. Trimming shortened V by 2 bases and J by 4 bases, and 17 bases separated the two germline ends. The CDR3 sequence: CSVEPERGLGYGYTF. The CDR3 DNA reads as TGCAGCGTTGAACCGGAGCGGGGTTTGGGCTATGGCTACACCTTC.

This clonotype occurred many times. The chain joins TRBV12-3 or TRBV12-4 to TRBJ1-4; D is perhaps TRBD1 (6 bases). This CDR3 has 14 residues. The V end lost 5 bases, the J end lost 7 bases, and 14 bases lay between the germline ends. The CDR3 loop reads CASSRGGGGEKLFF. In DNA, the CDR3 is TGTGCCAGCAGTAGAGGGGGGGGAGGTGAAAAACTGTTTTTT.

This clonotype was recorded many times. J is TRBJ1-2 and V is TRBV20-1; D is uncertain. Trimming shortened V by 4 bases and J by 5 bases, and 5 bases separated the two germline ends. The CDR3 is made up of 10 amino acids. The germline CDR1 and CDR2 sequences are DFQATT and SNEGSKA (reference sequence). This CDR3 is CSANTYGYTF. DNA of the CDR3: TGCAGTGCTAATACGTATGGCTACACCTTC.

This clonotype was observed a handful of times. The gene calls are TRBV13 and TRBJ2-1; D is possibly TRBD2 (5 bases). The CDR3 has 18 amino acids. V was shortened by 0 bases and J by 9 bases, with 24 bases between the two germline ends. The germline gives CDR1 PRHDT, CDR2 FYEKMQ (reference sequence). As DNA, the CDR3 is TGTGCCAGCAGCTTAGGCGTGGGGATACTACCCGAGGGTGGTGAGCAGTTCTTC. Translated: CASSLGVGILPEGGEQFF.

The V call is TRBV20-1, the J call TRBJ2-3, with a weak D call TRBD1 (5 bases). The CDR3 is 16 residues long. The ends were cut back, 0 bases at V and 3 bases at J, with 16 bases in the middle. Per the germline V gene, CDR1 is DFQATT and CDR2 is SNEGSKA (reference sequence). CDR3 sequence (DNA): TGCAGTGCTAGAGAAACGACAGCGCTGGTGACAGATACGCAGTATTTT. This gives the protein CSARETTALVTDTQYF.

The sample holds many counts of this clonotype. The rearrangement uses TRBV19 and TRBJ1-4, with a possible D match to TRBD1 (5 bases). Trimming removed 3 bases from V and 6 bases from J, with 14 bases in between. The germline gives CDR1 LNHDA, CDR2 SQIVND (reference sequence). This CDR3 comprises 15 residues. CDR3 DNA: TGTGCCAGTAGTATGGGGGGTGGTCTGGATGAAAAACTGTTTTTT. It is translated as CASSMGGGLDEKLFF.

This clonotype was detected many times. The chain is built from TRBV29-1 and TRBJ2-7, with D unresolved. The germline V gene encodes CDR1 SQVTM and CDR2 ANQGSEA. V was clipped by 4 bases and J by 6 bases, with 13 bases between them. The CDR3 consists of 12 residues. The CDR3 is CSVAELGTEQYF. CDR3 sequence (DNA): TGCAGCGTTGCAGAGCTGGGAACCGAGCAGTACTTC.

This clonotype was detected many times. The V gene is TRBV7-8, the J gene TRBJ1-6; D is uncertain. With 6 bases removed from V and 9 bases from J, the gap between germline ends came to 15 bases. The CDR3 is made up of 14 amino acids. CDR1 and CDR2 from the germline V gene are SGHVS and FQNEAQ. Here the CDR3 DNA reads TGTGCCAGCAGACCAGACACTGGAGGTTCACCCCTCCACTTT. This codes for CASRPDTGGSPLHF.

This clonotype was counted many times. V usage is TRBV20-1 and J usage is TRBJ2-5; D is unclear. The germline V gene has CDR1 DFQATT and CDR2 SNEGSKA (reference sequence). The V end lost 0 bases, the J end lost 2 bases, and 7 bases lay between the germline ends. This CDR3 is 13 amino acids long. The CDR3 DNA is TGCAGTGCTAGAGATTTCGGGCAAGAGACCCAGTACTTC. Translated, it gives CSARDFGQETQYF.

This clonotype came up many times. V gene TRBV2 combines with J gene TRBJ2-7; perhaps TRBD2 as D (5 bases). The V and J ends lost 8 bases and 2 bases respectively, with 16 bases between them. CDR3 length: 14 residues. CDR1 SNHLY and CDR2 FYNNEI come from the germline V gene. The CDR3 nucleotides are TGTGCCAGCGGTCTTCTTGGCGGGCCCTACGAGCAGTACTTC. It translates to CASGLLGGPYEQYF.

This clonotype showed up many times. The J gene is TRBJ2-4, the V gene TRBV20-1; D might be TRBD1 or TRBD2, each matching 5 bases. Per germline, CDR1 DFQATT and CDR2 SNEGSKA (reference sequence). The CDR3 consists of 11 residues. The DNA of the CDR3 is TGCAGCATGGGGGATGATTACATTCAGTACTTC. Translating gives CSMGDDYIQYF.

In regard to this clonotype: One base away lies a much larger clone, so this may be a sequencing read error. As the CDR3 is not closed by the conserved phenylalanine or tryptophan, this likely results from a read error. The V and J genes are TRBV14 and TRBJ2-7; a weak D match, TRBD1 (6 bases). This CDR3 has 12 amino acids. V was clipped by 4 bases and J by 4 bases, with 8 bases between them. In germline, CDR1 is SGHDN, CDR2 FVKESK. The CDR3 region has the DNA TGTGCCAGCAGCCTACAGGGATACGAGCAGTACCTC. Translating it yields CASSLQGYEQYL.

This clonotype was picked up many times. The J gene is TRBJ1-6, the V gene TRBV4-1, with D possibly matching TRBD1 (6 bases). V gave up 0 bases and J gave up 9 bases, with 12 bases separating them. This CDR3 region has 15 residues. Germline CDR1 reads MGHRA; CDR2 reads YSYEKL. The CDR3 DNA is TGCGCCAGCAGCCAAGATCGGGGGGGCGGTTCACCCCTCCACTTT. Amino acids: CASSQDRGGGSPLHF.

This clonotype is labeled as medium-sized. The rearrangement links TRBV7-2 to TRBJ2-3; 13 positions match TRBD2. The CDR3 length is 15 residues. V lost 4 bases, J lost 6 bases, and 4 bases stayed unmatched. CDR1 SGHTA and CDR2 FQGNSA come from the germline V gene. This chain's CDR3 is CASSSGLAGADTQYF. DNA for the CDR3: TGTGCCAGCAGCTCAGGACTAGCGGGAGCGGATACGCAGTATTTT.

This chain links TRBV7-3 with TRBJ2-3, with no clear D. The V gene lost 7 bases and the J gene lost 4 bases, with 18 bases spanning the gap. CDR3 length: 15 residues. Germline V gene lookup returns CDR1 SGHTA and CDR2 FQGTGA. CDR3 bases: TGTGCCAGCACCCCCACGGACGATGGGGCAGATACGCAGTATTTT. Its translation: CASTPTDDGADTQYF.

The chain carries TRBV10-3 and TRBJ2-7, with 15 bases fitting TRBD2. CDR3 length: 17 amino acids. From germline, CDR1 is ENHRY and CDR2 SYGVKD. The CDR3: CAIGDPTGLAGGYEQYF. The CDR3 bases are TGTGCAATCGGTGACCCCACCGGACTAGCGGGAGGGTACGAGCAGTACTTC.

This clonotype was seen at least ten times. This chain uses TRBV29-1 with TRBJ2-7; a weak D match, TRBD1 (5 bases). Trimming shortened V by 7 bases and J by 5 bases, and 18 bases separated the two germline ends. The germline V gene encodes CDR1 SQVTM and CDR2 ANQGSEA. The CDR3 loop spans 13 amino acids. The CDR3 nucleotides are TGCAGCGCCAGACAAGGGGTGTTGAACGAGCAGTACTTC. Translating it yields CSARQGVLNEQYF.

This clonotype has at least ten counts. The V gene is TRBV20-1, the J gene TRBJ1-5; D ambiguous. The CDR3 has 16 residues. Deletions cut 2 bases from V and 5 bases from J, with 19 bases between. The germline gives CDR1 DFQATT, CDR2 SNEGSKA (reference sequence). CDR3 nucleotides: TGCAGTGCTAGATCAATATCGACTGAATCTTATCAGCCCCAGCATTTT. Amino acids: CSARSISTESYQPQHF.

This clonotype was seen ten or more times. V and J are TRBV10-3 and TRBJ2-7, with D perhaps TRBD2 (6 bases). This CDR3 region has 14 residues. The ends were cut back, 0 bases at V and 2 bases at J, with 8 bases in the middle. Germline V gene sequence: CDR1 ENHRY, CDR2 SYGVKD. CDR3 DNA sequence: TGTGCCATCAGTGAGTCGGGCGGGACCTACGAGCAGTACTTC. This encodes CAISESGGTYEQYF.

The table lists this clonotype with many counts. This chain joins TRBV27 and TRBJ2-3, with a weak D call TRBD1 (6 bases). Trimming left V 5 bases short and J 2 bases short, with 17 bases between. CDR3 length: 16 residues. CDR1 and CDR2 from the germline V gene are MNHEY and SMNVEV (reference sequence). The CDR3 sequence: CASSIGLPGATDTQYF. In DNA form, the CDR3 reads TGTGCCAGCAGTATTGGACTCCCAGGGGCCACAGATACGCAGTATTTT.

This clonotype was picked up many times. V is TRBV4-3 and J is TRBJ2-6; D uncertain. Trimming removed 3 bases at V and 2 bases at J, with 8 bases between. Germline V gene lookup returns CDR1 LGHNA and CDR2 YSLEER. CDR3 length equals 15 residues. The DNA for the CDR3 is TGCGCCAGCAGCCAGGATGCCCCTGGGGCCAACGTCCTGACTTTC. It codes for CASSQDAPGANVLTF.

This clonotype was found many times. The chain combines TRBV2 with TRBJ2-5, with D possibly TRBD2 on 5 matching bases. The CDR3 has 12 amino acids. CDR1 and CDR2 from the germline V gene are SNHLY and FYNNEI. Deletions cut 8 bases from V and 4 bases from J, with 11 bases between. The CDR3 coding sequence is TGTGCCAGCCAACTAGATGGAGAGACCCAGTACTTC. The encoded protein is CASQLDGETQYF.